The present entry profiles one TCR beta chain with its context. Sorted-subset replicate PCRs used about 200 ng DNA, roughly 28,000 T cell genomes. Clones were sequenced by immunoSEQ multiplex PCR, and TCRdb holds only the in-frame ones, with some missing. The sample yields around 2,000,000 clones, just over 90% seen once. Trimming left V 5 bases short and J 7 bases short, with 18 bases between. The CDR3 covers 15 residues. Germline CDR1 SEHNR, CDR2 FQNEAQ (reference sequence). CD8 cells regarded as naive lacked CD45RO, were positively chosen for CCR7, and omitted terminally differentiated effector memory CD45RA+ cells. Donors were Caucasian adults residing in Nashville, Tennessee, USA. This sample was taken from a study of shared clonotypes between healthy human individuals. Turning to the study itself: The plates for each donor numbered three CD4 naive, three CD4 memory, two CD8 naive and one CD8 memory.

The clonotype comes from a man aged 18-30 years in good health. Some clones in this sample may be carry-over from other donors' samples. The genes are TRBV7-9 and TRBJ2-4; D possibly matches TRBD1 or TRBD2 (7 bases each). Sequencing input: naive CD8+ T cells from PBMCs. CDR3 coding DNA: TGTGCCAGCAGCGAGGTTACAGGGGAGGGGAACATTCAGTACTTC. This translates into CASSEVTGEGNIQYF.